This TCR beta chain was identified in a study of blood T cell repertoires in COVID-19. The V gene end was trimmed by 1 base and the J gene end by 4 bases; junction bases not matched to a gene: 4. CDR1 SGHNT and CDR2 YYREEE come from the germline V gene (reference sequence). The CDR3 contains 15 residues. In the authors' methods: Researchers report that nucleated cell counts were estimated from reference gene primer amplification. The assay was immunoSEQ multiplex PCR, and TCRdb's table has in-frame clones only and misses some. V and J calls and clone size are as listed in that table; D and trimming were resolved from the DNA. Of 80,000 to 100,000 clones in the sample, 75% to 90% were seen once.

The sequenced material came from peripheral blood. This TCR was recovered from a human donor in a cohort sampled during active COVID-19. This chain links TRBV5-4 with TRBJ1-4; the match to TRBD1 covers 7 bases. CDR3: CASSLQGDLNEKLFF. CDR3 bases: TGTGCCAGCAGCTTGCAGGGGGACCTTAATGAAAAACTGTTTTTT.